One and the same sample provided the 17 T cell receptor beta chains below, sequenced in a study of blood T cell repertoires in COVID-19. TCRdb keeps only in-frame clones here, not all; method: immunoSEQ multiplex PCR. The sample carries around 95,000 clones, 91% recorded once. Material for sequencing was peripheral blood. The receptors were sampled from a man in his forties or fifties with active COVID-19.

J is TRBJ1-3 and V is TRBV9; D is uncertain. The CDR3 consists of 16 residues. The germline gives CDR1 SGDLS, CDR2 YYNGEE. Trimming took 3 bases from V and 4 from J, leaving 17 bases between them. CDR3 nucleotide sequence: TGTGCCAGCAGCGCGAGGTCGGGTTTGTTGGGAAACACCATATATTTT. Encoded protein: CASSARSGLLGNTIYF.

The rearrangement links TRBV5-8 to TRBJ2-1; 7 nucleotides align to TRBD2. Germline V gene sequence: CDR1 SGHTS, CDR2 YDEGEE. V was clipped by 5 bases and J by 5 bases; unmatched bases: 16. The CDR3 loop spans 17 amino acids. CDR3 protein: CASSQTTGRELHNEQFF. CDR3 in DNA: TGTGCCAGCAGTCAAACCACTGGGCGGGAGTTGCACAATGAGCAGTTCTTC.

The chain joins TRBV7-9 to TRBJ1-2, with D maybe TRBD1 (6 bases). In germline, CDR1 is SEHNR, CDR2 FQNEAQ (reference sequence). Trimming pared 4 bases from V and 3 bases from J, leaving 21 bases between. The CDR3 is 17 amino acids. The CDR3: CASSSALIMTGHYGYTF. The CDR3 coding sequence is TGTGCCAGCAGCTCAGCCCTAATCATGACAGGTCACTATGGCTACACCTTC.

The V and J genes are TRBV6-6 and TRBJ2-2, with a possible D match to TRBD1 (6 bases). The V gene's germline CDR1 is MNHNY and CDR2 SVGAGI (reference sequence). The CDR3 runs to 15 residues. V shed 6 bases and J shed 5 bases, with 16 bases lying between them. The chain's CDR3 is CASSRDDRLTGELFF. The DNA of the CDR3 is TGTGCCAGCAGCCGAGATGACAGGTTGACCGGGGAGCTGTTTTTT.

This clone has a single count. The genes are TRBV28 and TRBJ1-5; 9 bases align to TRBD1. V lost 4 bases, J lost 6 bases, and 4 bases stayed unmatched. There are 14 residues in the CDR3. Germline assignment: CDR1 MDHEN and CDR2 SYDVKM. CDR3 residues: CASSWTGASQPQHF. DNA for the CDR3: TGTGCCAGCAGTTGGACAGGGGCCAGTCAGCCCCAGCATTTT.

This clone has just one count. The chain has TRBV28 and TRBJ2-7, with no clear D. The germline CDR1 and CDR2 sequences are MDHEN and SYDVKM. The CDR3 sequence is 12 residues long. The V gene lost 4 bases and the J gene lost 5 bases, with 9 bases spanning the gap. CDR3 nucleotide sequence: TGTGCCAGCAGTTCCCTCCCCCACGAGCAGTACGTC. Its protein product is CASSSLPHEQYV.

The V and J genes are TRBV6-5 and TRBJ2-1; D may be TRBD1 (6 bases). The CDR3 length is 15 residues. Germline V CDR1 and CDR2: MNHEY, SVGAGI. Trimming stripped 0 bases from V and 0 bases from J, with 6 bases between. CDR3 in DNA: TGTGCCAGCAGTTACTCAGGGGGCTCCTACAATGAGCAGTTCTTC. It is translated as CASSYSGGSYNEQFF.

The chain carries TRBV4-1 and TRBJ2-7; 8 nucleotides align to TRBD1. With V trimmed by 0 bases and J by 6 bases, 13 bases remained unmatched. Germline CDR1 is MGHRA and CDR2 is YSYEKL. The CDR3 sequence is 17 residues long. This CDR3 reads CASSQDLGVDRAGEQYF. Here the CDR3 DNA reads TGCGCCAGCAGCCAAGATTTAGGGGTGGACAGGGCGGGCGAGCAGTACTTC.

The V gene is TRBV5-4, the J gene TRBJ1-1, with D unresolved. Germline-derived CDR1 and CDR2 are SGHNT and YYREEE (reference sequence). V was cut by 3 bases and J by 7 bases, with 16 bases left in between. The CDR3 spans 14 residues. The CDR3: CASSSPGRIYEAFF. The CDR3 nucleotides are TGTGCCAGCAGCTCCCCAGGCCGGATCTATGAAGCTTTCTTT.

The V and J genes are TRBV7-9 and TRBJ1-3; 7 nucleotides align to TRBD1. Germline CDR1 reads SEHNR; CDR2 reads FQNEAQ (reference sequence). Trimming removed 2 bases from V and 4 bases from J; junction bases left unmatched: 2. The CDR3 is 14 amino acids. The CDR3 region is CASSLLQGGNTIYF. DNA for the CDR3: TGTGCCAGCAGCTTATTACAGGGGGGAAACACCATATATTTT.

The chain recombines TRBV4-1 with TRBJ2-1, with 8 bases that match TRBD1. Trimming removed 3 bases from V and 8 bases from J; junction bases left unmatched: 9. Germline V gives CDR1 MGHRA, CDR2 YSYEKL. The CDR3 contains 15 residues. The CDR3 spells CASSQPGQVRDEQFF. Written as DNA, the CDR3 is TGCGCCAGCAGCCAGCCGGGACAGGTCAGGGATGAGCAGTTCTTC.

The CDR3 here is CASSPTAPGELFF. CDR3 in DNA: TGTGCCAGCAGCCCGACAGCCCCCGGGGAGCTGTTTTTT. The chain recombines TRBV6-7 with TRBJ2-2; TRBD1 might be the D (5 bases). TRBV6-7 is reported as an ORF; its role is uncertain. CDR3 length equals 13 residues. Trimming removed 6 bases at V and 6 bases at J, with 11 bases between.

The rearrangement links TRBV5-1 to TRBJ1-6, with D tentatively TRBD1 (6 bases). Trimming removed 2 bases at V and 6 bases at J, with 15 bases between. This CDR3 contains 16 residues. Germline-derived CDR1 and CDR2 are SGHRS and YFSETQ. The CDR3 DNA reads TGCGCCAGCAGCTTATTTACTGGACAGACTAATTCACCCCTCCACTTT. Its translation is CASSLFTGQTNSPLHF.

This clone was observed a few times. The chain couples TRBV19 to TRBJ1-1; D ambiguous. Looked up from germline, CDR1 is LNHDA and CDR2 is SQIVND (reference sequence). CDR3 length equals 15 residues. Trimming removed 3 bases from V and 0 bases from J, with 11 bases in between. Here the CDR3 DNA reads TGTGCCAGTAGTATCAAGGGAGCTTTGAACACTGAAGCTTTCTTT. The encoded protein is CASSIKGALNTEAFF. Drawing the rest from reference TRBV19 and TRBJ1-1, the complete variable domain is DGGITQSPKYLFRKEGQNVTLSCEQNLNHDAMYWYRQDPGQGLRLIYYSQIVNDFQKGDIAEGYSVSREKKESFPLTVTSAQKNPTAFYLCASSIKGALNTEAFFGQGTRLTVV.

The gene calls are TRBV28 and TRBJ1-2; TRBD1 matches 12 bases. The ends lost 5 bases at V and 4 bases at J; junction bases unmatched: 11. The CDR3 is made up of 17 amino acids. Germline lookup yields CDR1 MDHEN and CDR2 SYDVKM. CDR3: CASSVTGTGGNFYGYTF. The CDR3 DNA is TGTGCCAGCAGTGTCACCGGGACAGGGGGCAACTTCTATGGCTACACCTTC.

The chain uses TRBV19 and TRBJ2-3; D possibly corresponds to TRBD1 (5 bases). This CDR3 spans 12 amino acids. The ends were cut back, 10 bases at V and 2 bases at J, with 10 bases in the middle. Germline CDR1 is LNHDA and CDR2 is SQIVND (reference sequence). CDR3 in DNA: TGTGCCACATCGACAGACACAGATACGCAGTATTTT. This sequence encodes CATSTDTDTQYF.

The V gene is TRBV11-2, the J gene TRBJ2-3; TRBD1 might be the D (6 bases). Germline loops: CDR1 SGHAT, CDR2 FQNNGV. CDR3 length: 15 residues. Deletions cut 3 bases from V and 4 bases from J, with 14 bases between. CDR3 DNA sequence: TGTGCCAGCAGCTTTTTCTCAGGGGCTCCAGATACGCAGTATTTT. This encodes CASSFFSGAPDTQYF.